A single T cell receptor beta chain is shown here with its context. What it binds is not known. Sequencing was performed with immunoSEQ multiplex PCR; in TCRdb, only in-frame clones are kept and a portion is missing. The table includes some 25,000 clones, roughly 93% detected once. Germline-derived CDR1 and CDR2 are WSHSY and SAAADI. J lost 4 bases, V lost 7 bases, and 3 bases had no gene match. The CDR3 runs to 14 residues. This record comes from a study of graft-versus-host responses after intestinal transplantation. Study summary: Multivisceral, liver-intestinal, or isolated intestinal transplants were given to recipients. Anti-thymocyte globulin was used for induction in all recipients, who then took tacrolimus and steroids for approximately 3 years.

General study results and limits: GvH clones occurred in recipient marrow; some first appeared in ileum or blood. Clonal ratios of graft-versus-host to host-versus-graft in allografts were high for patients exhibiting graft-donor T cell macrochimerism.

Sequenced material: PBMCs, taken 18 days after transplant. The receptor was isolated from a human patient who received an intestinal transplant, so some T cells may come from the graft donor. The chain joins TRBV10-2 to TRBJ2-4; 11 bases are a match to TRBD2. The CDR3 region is CASNLAGGKNIQYF. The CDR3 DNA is TGCGCCAGCAATTTAGCGGGGGGGAAAAACATTCAGTACTTC.